This T cell receptor (beta chain) was recovered during a study of blood T cells in healthy people across ages. Germline loops: CDR1 SGHTA, CDR2 FQGNSA. This CDR3 has 16 residues. Trimming cost V 1 base and J 5 bases; bases outside gene matches: 8. Primers used in a second PCR of about 6 to 11 cycles were a sample-barcoded 5' primer and a J-beta primer mix. One entry per CDR3 protein results from TCRdb running MiXCR on the 5' RACE reads. The sample holds more than 900,000 distinct CDR3 sequences, just under 30% seen once. Each sample provided at least 5.5 micrograms of extracted total RNA. The same specimen was also included in a second study, on T cells of mothers and their children. That report notes: Slightly higher overlap, not significant, was seen in related mother-child pairs than in unrelated pairs. Persistent microchimeric T cell clones were sought, and none were detected.

This clonotype was obtained from a woman between 40 and 50 years old in good health. The genes are TRBV7-2 and TRBJ1-5; 7 bases agree with TRBD1. The specimen sequenced was blood. The CDR3 is CASSLEHRGVDQPQHF. The CDR3 DNA follows: TGTGCCAGCAGCTTAGAGCACAGGGGTGTCGATCAGCCCCAGCATTTT.